These T cell receptor beta chains were read from a single sample in a study of shared clonotypes between healthy human individuals. Profiling relied on immunoSEQ multiplex PCR, and the TCRdb table lists in-frame clones only, not all of them. The table shows over a million clones, with roughly 96% occurring only once. The material sequenced was naive CD4+ T cells sorted from blood. All receptors derive from a man aged 25-40 years in good health. Each CDR3 is given with its conserved first and last residue.

TRBJ2-7 TRBV6-5 CASSYSTGDPYEQYF
TRBJ2-5 TRBV6-1 CASSEGTSRQETQYF
TRBJ2-3 TRBV4-3 CASSQDFSSGRAGWTDTQYF
TRBJ2-7 TRBV6-5 CASSYTPGGTYEQYF
TRBJ2-7 TRBV5-6 CASSLRLAGASYEQYF
TRBJ2-2 TRBV9 CASSVVQGNTGELFF
TRBJ2-3 TRBV5-4 CASRLRLAGGLDTQYF
TRBJ2-5 TRBV9 CASSVEAGTGWETQYF
TRBJ1-4 TRBV13 CASSSRTGQGLNEKLFF
TRBJ2-7 TRBV20-1 CSLTRAEEQYF
TRBJ2-3 TRBV9 CASSFGRARDTQYF
TRBJ1-4 TRBV2 CASGDDRGNEKLFF
TRBJ2-3 TRBV27 CASSSPYQRTDTQYF
TRBJ1-2 TRBV5-4 CASRTTVNYGYTF
TRBJ2-3 TRBV5-4 CASSSVTPDTQYF
TRBJ2-3 TRBV5-1 CASSLGTSGRAATDTQYF
TRBJ2-7 TRBV10-3 CAISERDRGLTQPTF
TRBJ1-1 TRBV5-4 CASSLEPRGIMNTEAFF
TRBJ2-7 TRBV21-1 CASSQQGPYEQYF
TRBJ2-5 TRBV11-2 CASSRFLETQYF
TRBJ2-1 TRBV5-1 CASSSITNNEQFF
TRBJ2-7 TRBV5-4 CASSPGGLGGYEQYF
TRBJ2-7 TRBV5-1 CASSTPGTSGAEQYF
TRBJ2-3 TRBV5-5 CASSFLQDSTDTQYF
TRBJ1-1 TRBV11-3 CASSSKWNTEAFF
TRBJ2-7 TRBV6-5 CASSDTNTYEQYF
TRBJ1-2 TRBV6-5 CASSRQTNYGYTF
TRBJ2-2 TRBV11-2 CASSRDRANGELFF
TRBJ2-5 TRBV9 CASSVGGETQYF
TRBJ1-6 TRBV5-4 CASSLGVRQNNSPLHF
TRBJ1-5 TRBV13 CASSTRRSNQPQHF
TRBJ1-2 TRBV28 CASSLGVRGRYGYTF
TRBJ2-5 TRBV19 CASSRAETQYF
TRBJ2-3 TRBV9 CASSPQAANTDTQYF
TRBJ2-1 TRBV7-3 CASSLEMPGAGLDEQFF
TRBJ1-2 TRBV19 CASSITQTGYTF